This TCR beta chain was documented in a study of T cells in women clearing cervical HPV infection (dated by TCRdb to 2017 to 2018). Some background on the complete study: The cases were 20 to 25 women with histologically confirmed HPV16-related CIN3 or worse, and 2 of those women had invasive cancers. The controls were some 23 women whose single incident HPV16 infection cleared within 12 months with no development of precancer or cancer. Case blood was taken at the visit when the lesion was first identified, whereas control blood was taken when infection was no longer detected. For cases, the median interval between lesion detection and blood sampling was about 140 days, with an interquartile range of roughly 90 to 200 days. Since HLA typing was available for only a few women, HLA type could not be ruled out as a confounder. The exploratory proof-of-principle case-control study was nested within the Guanacaste HPV Natural History Study in Costa Rica and compared TCR repertoires across cervical HPV16 outcomes. Cases and controls were matched on year of sample collection and on age within five years. Cases had a median age of almost 35 years compared with more than 37 for controls, and baseline characteristics showed no significant differences between the groups. The parent cohort enrolled approximately 9,200 women aged 18 or older in Guanacaste, Costa Rica, during about 1993 to 1995 and followed them for 6 to 7 years. Five blinded duplicates per group were added as quality controls, so that roughly 60 samples were obtained: around 50 participants and some 10 replicates. The full study reports these points: Random forest classifiers that combined richness and V gene abundances separated cases from controls with an estimated AUC of approximately 0.78. Across sequencing depths, CIN3+ cases showed significantly higher TCR repertoire richness than controls, but evenness did not differ between the groups. Because the number of T cells per sample was unknown, the richness differences could reflect varying T-cell content rather than repertoire biology. Whether associations preceded infection or resulted from infection could not be shown with the cross-sectional design, and effector/memory subsets and HPV-specific T cells were not isolated. Lower TRBV6-7 relative abundance was observed in cases than in controls (approximately 0.1% versus 0.16%; Bonferroni P = 0.0008).

About this clone: Its antigen remains undetermined. The read ends 3 residues before the CDR3 terminus; that terminus is restored from the germline J gene.

The immunoSEQ assay used multiplex PCR to amplify TCR beta CDR3 regions from an average of roughly 1,200 ng of genomic DNA per sample. To correct primer bias, the assay used a complete synthetic TCR repertoire to set an amplification baseline. Amplicons were sequenced on the Illumina platform. The original pipeline was this. Error correction of the sequences involved clustering with frequency ratios plus a modified nearest-neighbor algorithm, after which the sequences were analyzed in the immunoSEQ Analyzer using IMGT gene definitions. TCR richness and evenness were averaged over 20 rarefaction repeats at each rarefaction depth, excluding samples with fewer sequences than the depth. Relative abundances of V, D and J genes were compared between groups using Wilcoxon rank sum tests, with FDR correction applied. An intraclass correlation of roughly 96% for TCR richness and an average of around 76% across 66 gene segments were obtained from the blinded duplicates. The source is immuneACCESS, and TCRdb retained only in-frame sequences with V and J called. Part of the clones is not carried over; for the studies checked, unresolved V genes explain less than half of this, and the remainder is unexplained. That table is the source of V, J and clone size, and D and trimming were worked out from the DNA. Per the sample table, the count is 36,000 or so clones. The ten biggest clones cover less than 2% of the sample.

Relative to germline, V is missing 0 bases and J is missing 7 bases, with 11 bases of the junction outside any gene match. Reading the germline V gene (reference sequence) gives CDR1 DFQATT and CDR2 SNEGSKA. The CDR3 goes from the cysteine to the phenylalanine over 15 residues. Of the CDR3's DNA, 36 bases were read; they are in frame from base 1. Every participant had a single incident cervical HPV16 infection, and women with prevalent HPV16 infections were excluded. Cervical HPV DNA was detected with MY09/MY11 PCR, and genotyping was done with dot-blot hybridization. Approximately 16 mL of heparinized blood were centrifuged, and the buffy coat was aliquoted, frozen at -30°C, then stored at -80°C. QIAGEN kits were used to extract genomic DNA from the buffy coat specimens.

The chain was built from TRBV20-1 and TRBJ1-2; 7 central nucleotides agree with TRBD1. Material: blood buffy coat. This clonotype was sampled from a woman aged 18 to 75 with a cervical HPV16 infection that either progressed to CIN3+ or cleared (not recorded which). The covered CDR3 bases are TGCAGTGCTAGAGACCCCTCCGGGACAGTCGGTGGC. Its coded protein is CSARDPSGTVGG. The entire CDR3 reads CSARDPSGTVGGYTF.